Following are 13 T cell receptor beta chains from one sample sequenced in a study of identical twins. TCRdb re-called the 5' RACE reads through MiXCR, storing one row per CDR3 protein. The table lists roughly 1.6 million distinct CDR3 sequences, 32% of them singletons. The material sequenced was cord blood. The receptor set was obtained from a newborn girl in good health.

The chain has TRBV24-1 and TRBJ1-5; 7 bases agree with TRBD1. This CDR3 contains 13 residues. CDR1 and CDR2 from the germline V gene are KGHDR and SFDVKD. The trim removed 9 bases at V and 1 base at J, leaving 2 bases unmatched. CDR3 sequence (DNA): TGTGCCACCTCACAGGGGAGCAATCAGCCCCAGCATTTT. This codes for CATSQGSNQPQHF.

In this sample, this clonotype turned up a few times. The V gene is TRBV4-1, the J gene TRBJ2-1; unclear D gene. Trimming stripped 5 bases from V and 6 bases from J, with 11 bases between. Germline V gives CDR1 MGHRA, CDR2 YSYEKL. This CDR3 is 13 amino acids long. The CDR3 nucleotides are TGCGCCAGCAGCTCCTCCTCTAGCAATGAGCAGTTCTTC. Encoded protein: CASSSSSSNEQFF.

Remarks on this clonotype: A read error may explain this, as a much larger clone is one base away. This chain joins TRBV12-3 or TRBV12-4 and TRBJ1-2, with TRBD1 matching over 7 bases. CDR3 length: 14 residues. CDR3 amino acids: CTSTSLTGRNGYTF. CDR3 sequence (DNA): TGTACCAGCACTTCCCTGACAGGGCGGAATGGCTACACCTTC.

The gene calls are TRBV14 and TRBJ2-4; 9 bases map to TRBD2. This CDR3 spans 17 amino acids. Trimming at V came to 0 bases and at J to 9 bases, leaving 12 bases not matched to a gene. Germline lookup yields CDR1 SGHDN and CDR2 FVKESK. CDR3 nucleotides: TGTGCCAGCAGCCAAGATATTGCGGGGGGGCCCGTTGGCATTCAGTACTTC. Protein sequence: CASSQDIAGGPVGIQYF.

As for this clonotype: Its ends do not fully match the called genes, so a read error is possible. The rearrangement links TRBV6-1 to TRBJ2-5; 7 positions agree with TRBD1. The CDR3 sequence is 15 residues long. From germline, CDR1 is MNHNS and CDR2 SASEGT. The CDR3 DNA reads as TGTGCCATCAGTGAGTCGGTAGGGGGCGAGGAGACCCAGTACTTC. As protein: CAISESVGGEETQYF.

Concerning this clonotype: A much larger clone differs by one base, so this may be a read error. The CDR3 region has the DNA TGTGCCATCAGTGAGGGACGTGTGTTGGGGGCCTACGTCCTGACTTTC. It codes for CAISEGRVLGAYVLTF. The rearrangement links TRBV10-3 to TRBJ2-6; tentatively, D is TRBD1 (6 bases). This CDR3 has 16 amino acids. CDR1 and CDR2 (germline): ENHRY, SYGVKD.

The gene calls are TRBV19 and TRBJ2-7; D is perhaps TRBD2 (5 bases). Deletions cut 4 bases from V and 7 bases from J, with 20 bases between. CDR1 is LNHDA, CDR2 SQIVND, per germline (reference sequence). CDR3 length: 15 residues. CDR3 bases: TGTGCCAGTAGTACCGAGCGGACCATTTACAATGAGCAGTACTTC. Amino acid sequence: CASSTERTIYNEQYF. The variable domain in full, completed from reference TRBV19 and TRBJ2-7, reads DGGITQSPKYLFRKEGQNVTLSCEQNLNHDAMYWYRQDPGQGLRLIYYSQIVNDFQKGDIAEGYSVSREKKESFPLTVTSAQKNPTAFYLCASSTERTIYNEQYFGPGTRLTVT.

This chain joins TRBV20-1 and TRBJ2-3, with 13 bases that match TRBD2. The CDR3 length is 16 residues. Trimming cost V 1 base and J 5 bases; bases outside gene matches: 6. Germline V CDR1 and CDR2: DFQATT, SNEGSKA (reference sequence). CDR3 coding DNA: TGCAGTGCTAGAGGGACTAGCGGGAGCTCAAGAGATACGCAGTATTTT. This sequence encodes CSARGTSGSSRDTQYF.

This clonotype has a handful of counts. The chain has TRBV19 and TRBJ2-3; no firm D call. The CDR3 contains 13 residues. Germline V gene sequence: CDR1 LNHDA, CDR2 SQIVND (reference sequence). Trimming stripped 3 bases from V and 6 bases from J, with 10 bases between. CDR3 region: CASSIPHSDTQYF. CDR3 bases: TGTGCCAGTAGTATTCCTCACAGTGATACGCAGTATTTT.

The chain is built from TRBV6-1 and TRBJ2-7, with D unclear. Germline lookup yields CDR1 MNHNS and CDR2 SASEGT. V dropped 1 base and J dropped 0 bases, with 7 bases sitting between them. The CDR3 totals 14 residues. The CDR3 loop is CASSEGPDSYEQYF. The CDR3 DNA follows: TGTGCCAGCAGTGAAGGGCCGGACTCCTACGAGCAGTACTTC.

This clonotype was seen a handful of times. This chain's CDR3 is CASSWQGGDTQYF. CDR3 coding DNA: TGTGCCAGCAGTTGGCAGGGGGGAGATACGCAGTATTTT. The chain couples TRBV27 to TRBJ2-3, with D possibly being TRBD1 (7 bases). The CDR3 extends over 13 amino acids. In germline, CDR1 is MNHEY, CDR2 SMNVEV (reference sequence). Trimming stripped 4 bases from V and 5 bases from J, with 10 bases between.

This clonotype has more than one count but fewer than ten. The rearrangement links TRBV6-1 to TRBJ2-3; D possibly matches TRBD1 or TRBD2 (5 bases each). The CDR3 runs 14 residues. Trimming stripped 3 bases from V and 9 bases from J, with 16 bases between. CDR1 and CDR2 from the germline V gene are MNHNS and SASEGT. Here the CDR3 reads CASSDRDVPGTQYF. Written as DNA, the CDR3 is TGTGCCAGCAGTGACCGGGACGTCCCGGGGACGCAGTATTTT.

This clonotype was recorded many times. This chain uses TRBV6-1 with TRBJ2-3; TRBD2 matches 9 bases. The CDR3 has 19 amino acids. With V trimmed by 7 bases and J by 0 bases, 17 bases remained unmatched. Germline V CDR1 and CDR2: MNHNS, SASEGT. CDR3 sequence reads: CASTPSGTSGRPSTDTQYF. The CDR3 bases are TGTGCCAGCACCCCTTCGGGAACTAGCGGGCGTCCTAGCACAGATACGCAGTATTTT.